This entry is about one TCR beta chain. Sequencing was performed with immunoSEQ multiplex PCR; in TCRdb, only in-frame clones are kept and a portion is missing. The sample has roughly 720,000 clones; 90% are singletons. The source of the sample is a study of shared clonotypes between healthy human individuals. Germline CDR1 MDHEN, CDR2 SYDVKM. V lost 3 bases, J lost 2 bases, and 4 bases stayed unmatched. The CDR3 contains 14 residues. Specimen: memory CD8+ T cells from PBMCs. The subset here: CD45RO+ cells pooled with CCR7-negative TemRA cells. The clonotype originates from a man aged 18-30 years in good health. Some clones in this sample may be carry-over from other donors' samples. This chain joins TRBV28 and TRBJ2-7, with 7 positions matching TRBD2. CDR3 protein: CASSFTGGTYEQYF. The CDR3 bases are TGTGCCAGCAGTTTTACCGGGGGGACCTACGAGCAGTACTTC.